One and the same sample provided the 25 T cell receptor beta chains below, sequenced in a study of T cells after yellow fever vaccination. A single record per CDR3 protein comes from TCRdb applying MiXCR to the 5' RACE reads. Of 200,000 to 250,000 distinct CDR3 sequences in the sample, 6.9% are singletons; the top ten hold 0.65% to 0.9%. This sample comprised CD4+ T cells sorted from PBMCs, obtained 15 days after the yellow fever booster vaccination. The receptors derive from a man aged 25-45 years who received the YFV17D yellow fever vaccine.

This clonotype has more than one count but fewer than ten. The genes are TRBV6-2 or TRBV6-3 and TRBJ2-1; TRBD2 matches 7 bases. Looked up from germline, CDR1 is MNHEY and CDR2 is SVGEGT. The V gene end was trimmed by 8 bases and the J gene end by 9 bases; junction bases not matched to a gene: 7. The CDR3 contains 12 residues. The CDR3: CASLGRESEQFF. Here the CDR3 DNA reads TGTGCCAGCCTGGGGCGGGAGAGTGAGCAGTTCTTC.

The CDR3 region has the DNA TGTGCCAGCAGCTACCCCCCTGGAACCCAAGAGACCCAGTACTTC. This gives the protein CASSYPPGTQETQYF. The chain uses TRBV6-5 and TRBJ2-5; D uncertain. Germline-derived CDR1 and CDR2 are MNHEY and SVGAGI. This CDR3 is 15 amino acids long. V lost 6 bases and J lost 1, with 15 bases in between.

This clonotype was detected many times. The chain has TRBV7-2 and TRBJ2-3; 7 bases match TRBD2. CDR3 size: 15 residues. The V and J ends lost 2 bases and 2 bases, in that order; junction bases with no gene match: 4. CDR1 is SGHTA, CDR2 FQGNSA, per germline. The CDR3 DNA reads TGTGCCAGCAGCTTAATGGGAGGGAACACAGATACGCAGTATTTT. It translates to CASSLMGGNTDTQYF.

The V gene is TRBV3-1, the J gene TRBJ2-5, with a possible D match to TRBD1 (5 bases). This CDR3 region has 12 residues. With 5 bases removed from V and 5 bases from J, the gap between germline ends came to 9 bases. Germline assignment: CDR1 LGHDT and CDR2 YNNKEL (reference sequence). CDR3 residues: CASSIRDETQYF. The CDR3 bases are TGTGCCAGCAGCATCAGGGATGAGACCCAGTACTTC.

This clonotype has a handful of counts. V gene TRBV7-9 combines with J gene TRBJ2-2; TRBD2 matches 13 bases. V was clipped by 8 bases and J by 1 base; unmatched bases: 1. CDR1 is SEHNR and CDR2 is FQNEAQ in the germline V gene (reference sequence). The CDR3 totals 15 residues. CDR3 sequence: CASGTSGMNTGELFF. DNA for the CDR3: TGTGCCAGCGGGACTAGCGGGATGAACACCGGGGAGCTGTTTTTT.

Of note for this clonotype: This could be a read error, since a much larger clone is one nucleotide away. This chain uses TRBV20-1 with TRBJ1-2; 9 bases match TRBD1. Trimming removed 5 bases from V and 7 bases from J; junction bases left unmatched: 11. The length of the CDR3 is 14 residues. Per the germline V gene, CDR1 is DFQATT and CDR2 is SNEGSKA (reference sequence). The CDR3 spells CSADHRTGDGGYTF. The CDR3 nucleotides read TGCAGTGCTGACCATCGGACAGGGGACGGTGGCTACACCTTC.

This clonotype was seen at least ten times. The genes are TRBV25-1 and TRBJ1-1; TRBD1 aligns across 7 bases. Trimming took 6 bases from V and 4 from J; bases not matched to a gene: 5. This CDR3 is built from 13 residues. Germline V gene sequence: CDR1 MGHDK, CDR2 SYGVNS. Here the CDR3 DNA reads TGTGCCAGCAGCAAGACAGGGTTCACTGAAGCTTTCTTT. This gives the protein CASSKTGFTEAFF. Drawing the rest from reference TRBV25-1 and TRBJ1-1, the complete variable domain is EADIYQTPRYLVIGTGKKITLECSQTMGHDKMYWYQQDPGMELHLIHYSYGVNSTEKGDLSSESTVSRIRTEHFPLTLESARPSHTSQYLCASSKTGFTEAFFGQGTRLTVV.

The gene calls are TRBV4-3 and TRBJ2-3, with a tentative D call TRBD2 (6 bases). This CDR3 is built from 14 residues. The ends were cut back, 3 bases at V and 4 bases at J, with 11 bases in the middle. CDR1 LGHNA and CDR2 YSLEER come from the germline V gene. The CDR3 is CASSHDGSSDTQYF. CDR3 in DNA: TGCGCCAGCAGCCATGACGGGAGCTCAGATACGCAGTATTTT.

A few counts support this clonotype. This chain uses TRBV30 with TRBJ1-1, with D unresolved. This CDR3 is built from 15 residues. Germline CDR1 GTSNPN, CDR2 SVGIG (reference sequence). Trimming left V 1 base short and J 4 bases short, with 16 bases between. The CDR3 coding sequence is TGTGCCTGGAGTGCGAGGCAGGTTCGAGGCACTGAAGCTTTCTTT. Protein sequence: CAWSARQVRGTEAFF. The full variable domain, rest sourced from reference TRBV30 and TRBJ1-1, is SQTIHQWPATLVQPVGSPLSLECTVEGTSNPNLYWYRQAAGRGLQLLFYSVGIGQISSEVPQNLSASRPQDRQFILSSKKLLLSDSGFYLCAWSARQVRGTEAFFGQGTRLTVV.

Only a few counts were recorded for this clonotype. Written as DNA, the CDR3 is TGTGCCATCAGTGAGGCTAGCGGGAGGGTAAACAATGAGCAGTTCTTC. Protein: CAISEASGRVNNEQFF. The chain recombines TRBV10-3 with TRBJ2-1; 12 bases are shared with TRBD2. After removal of 2 bases from V and 5 bases from J, the junction contained 4 bases not matched to a gene. The CDR3 has 16 amino acids. Per the germline V gene, CDR1 is ENHRY and CDR2 is SYGVKD.

This clonotype was counted ten times or more. The J gene is TRBJ2-1, the V gene TRBV7-2; 7 nucleotides match TRBD1. V dropped 1 base and J dropped 8; count of bases not matched to a gene: 8. The CDR3 consists of 15 residues. CDR1 SGHTA and CDR2 FQGNSA come from the germline V gene. The CDR3 spells CASSLGQGKVDEQFF. The DNA of the CDR3 is TGTGCCAGCAGCTTAGGACAGGGAAAGGTGGATGAGCAGTTCTTC.

This clonotype was counted between two and nine times. V usage is TRBV6-5 and J usage is TRBJ2-6, with D perhaps matching TRBD2 (6 bases). V lost 4 bases to trimming and J lost 1 base, with 20 bases between them. This CDR3 spans 19 amino acids. The germline CDR1 and CDR2 sequences are MNHEY and SVGAGI. The CDR3, as DNA: TGTGCCAGCAGTTCCTCCCTTTTGGCGGGAAGTTCTGGGGCCAACGTCCTGACTTTC. This translates into CASSSSLLAGSSGANVLTF.

This CDR3 is CSTSRTDSGELFF. The CDR3 DNA is TGCAGTACATCCCGGACCGACTCAGGGGAGCTGTTTTTT. This chain uses TRBV20-1 with TRBJ2-2, with unresolved D. The V end lost 8 bases, the J end lost 8 bases, and 18 bases lay between the germline ends. The CDR3 spans 13 residues. CDR1 DFQATT and CDR2 SNEGSKA come from the germline V gene (reference sequence).

The sample holds a few counts of this clonotype. This CDR3 reads CASRLNRDYEQYF. Here the CDR3 DNA reads TGTGCCAGCAGACTTAACAGGGATTACGAGCAGTACTTC. The rearrangement uses TRBV12-3 or TRBV12-4 and TRBJ2-7; perhaps TRBD1 as D (6 bases). The V gene lost 6 bases and the J gene lost 4 bases, with 13 bases spanning the gap. The CDR3 contains 13 residues.

In its sample, this clonotype was seen many times. The chain combines TRBV7-2 with TRBJ2-4; maybe TRBD2 (7 bases). Trimming cost V 5 bases and J 8 bases, with 16 bases left between them. The CDR3 has 14 residues. CDR1 is SGHTA, CDR2 FQGNSA, per germline. Here the CDR3 reads CASSDTRGAHIQYF. The CDR3 coding sequence is TGTGCCAGCAGCGATACCCGGGGGGCCCACATTCAGTACTTC.

This sequence joins TRBV15 and TRBJ1-2; TRBD1 is a possible D gene (5 bases). CDR3 length: 16 residues. Trimming pared 0 bases from V and 0 bases from J, leaving 11 bases between. Germline lookup yields CDR1 LNHNV and CDR2 YYDKDF (reference sequence). In DNA, the CDR3 is TGTGCCACCAGCAGAGATGGGGGGAGTCCTAACTATGGCTACACCTTC. Its protein product is CATSRDGGSPNYGYTF.

The chain joins TRBV27 to TRBJ2-1; possible D gene TRBD1, 6 bases. The CDR3 totals 14 residues. From germline, CDR1 is MNHEY and CDR2 SMNVEV (reference sequence). The ends were cut back, 6 bases at V and 8 bases at J, with 17 bases in the middle. In DNA form, the CDR3 reads TGTGCCAGCAGATCTGGGGCAGGGGATCATGAGCAGTTCTTC. This translates into CASRSGAGDHEQFF.

This clonotype was seen a handful of times. DNA of the CDR3: TGTGCCATCAGTGAGTGGCTAGCGGGAGTCGGCCACGAGCAGTACTTC. It is translated as CAISEWLAGVGHEQYF. V is TRBV10-3 and J is TRBJ2-7; 10 positions agree with TRBD2. Germline loops: CDR1 ENHRY, CDR2 SYGVKD. The V segment lost 1 base and the J segment 5 bases; nucleotides outside the gene matches: 8. This CDR3 contains 16 residues.

Here the CDR3 reads CASSLALTAYGYTF. The DNA of the CDR3 is TGTGCCAGCAGCTTAGCGTTAACGGCCTATGGCTACACCTTC. This rearrangement joins TRBV7-2 to TRBJ1-2, with no clear D. The germline CDR1 and CDR2 sequences are SGHTA and FQGNSA. Trimming took 0 bases from V and 4 from J, leaving 9 bases between them. The CDR3 extends over 14 amino acids.

This clonotype has a handful of counts. The chain joins TRBV5-4 to TRBJ2-3; 11 bases are shared with TRBD2. The germline CDR1 and CDR2 sequences are SGHNT and YYREEE (reference sequence). The trim removed 0 bases at V and 5 bases at J, leaving 5 bases unmatched. The CDR3 is made up of 16 amino acids. The CDR3: CASSLVAGGLEDTQYF. The CDR3 DNA reads TGTGCCAGCAGCTTGGTAGCGGGAGGGCTAGAAGATACGCAGTATTTT.

The sample holds a few counts of this clonotype. The chain has TRBV5-4 and TRBJ2-1; 10 bases are a match to TRBD2. V was clipped by 1 base and J by 8 bases; unmatched bases: 6. CDR1 and CDR2 from the germline V gene are SGHNT and YYREEE (reference sequence). This CDR3 region has 15 residues. Here the CDR3 reads CASSLLGLAVDEQFF. In DNA form, the CDR3 reads TGTGCCAGCAGCTTGTTAGGACTAGCGGTTGATGAGCAGTTCTTC.

Many counts were recorded for this clonotype. This rearrangement joins TRBV29-1 to TRBJ2-2; D is tentatively TRBD1 or TRBD2 (5 bases each). The CDR3 runs to 16 residues. Germline assignment: CDR1 SQVTM and CDR2 ANQGSEA. The ends were cut back, 7 bases at V and 6 bases at J, with 24 bases in the middle. CDR3 region: CSAHRGTSSRAGELFF. The CDR3 bases are TGCAGCGCCCATCGGGGCACCTCCAGTAGGGCCGGGGAGCTGTTTTTT.

This clonotype was picked up a small number of times. The chain uses TRBV7-2 and TRBJ2-5; D not certain. Germline assignment: CDR1 SGHTA and CDR2 FQGNSA. Trimming removed 5 bases at V and 5 bases at J, with 9 bases between. The CDR3 covers 12 residues. The CDR3 DNA follows: TGTGCCAGCAGCACCGGTAGGGAGACCCAGTACTTC. Its translation: CASSTGRETQYF.

This clonotype was recorded at least ten times. V and J are TRBV9 and TRBJ2-2; 9 bases align to TRBD1. The V gene end was trimmed by 4 bases and the J gene end by 4 bases; junction bases not matched to a gene: 5. Germline V gene data show CDR1 as SGDLS and CDR2 as YYNGEE. This CDR3 is 15 amino acids long. The CDR3 DNA is TGTGCCAGCAGCTATACAGGGGGCAGCACCGGGGAGCTGTTTTTT. Its protein is CASSYTGGSTGELFF.

This clonotype has a count of ten or more. The chain joins TRBV6-1 to TRBJ2-1, with D perhaps given as TRBD1 or TRBD2 (5 bases each). There are 13 residues in the CDR3. Trimming pared 8 bases from V and 6 bases from J, leaving 14 bases between. From germline, CDR1 is MNHNS and CDR2 SASEGT. Written as DNA, the CDR3 is TGTGCCAGCCCCGGGCCGGGACCCAATGAGCAGTTCTTC. Protein sequence: CASPGPGPNEQFF.